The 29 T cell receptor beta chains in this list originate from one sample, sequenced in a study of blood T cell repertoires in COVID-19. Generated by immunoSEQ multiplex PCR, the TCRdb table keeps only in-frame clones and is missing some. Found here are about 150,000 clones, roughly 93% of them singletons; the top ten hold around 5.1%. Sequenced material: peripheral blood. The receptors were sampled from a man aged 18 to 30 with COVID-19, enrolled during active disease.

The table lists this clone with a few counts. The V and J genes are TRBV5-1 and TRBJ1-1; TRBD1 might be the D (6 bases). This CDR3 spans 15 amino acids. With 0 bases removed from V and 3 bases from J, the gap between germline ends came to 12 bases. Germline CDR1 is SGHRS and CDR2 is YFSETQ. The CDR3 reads CASSLAFTGYTEAFF. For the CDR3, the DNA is TGCGCCAGCAGCTTGGCCTTTACAGGGTACACTGAAGCTTTCTTT.

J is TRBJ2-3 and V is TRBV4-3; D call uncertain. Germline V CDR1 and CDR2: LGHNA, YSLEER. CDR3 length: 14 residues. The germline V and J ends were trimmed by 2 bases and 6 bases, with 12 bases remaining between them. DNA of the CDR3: TGCGCCAGCAGCCAAAGGCCGGGTCGGGATACGCAGTATTTT. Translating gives CASSQRPGRDTQYF.

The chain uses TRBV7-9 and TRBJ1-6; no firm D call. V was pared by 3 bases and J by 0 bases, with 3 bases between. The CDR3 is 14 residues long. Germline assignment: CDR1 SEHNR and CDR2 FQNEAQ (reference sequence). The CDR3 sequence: CASSFSSYNSPLHF. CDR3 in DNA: TGTGCCAGCAGCTTTAGCTCCTATAATTCACCCCTCCACTTT.

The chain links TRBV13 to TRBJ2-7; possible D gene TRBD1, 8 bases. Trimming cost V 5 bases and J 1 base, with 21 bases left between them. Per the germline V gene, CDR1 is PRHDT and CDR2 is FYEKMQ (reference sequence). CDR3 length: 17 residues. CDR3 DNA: TGTGCCAGCAGCCCCCTCGGGAGGACAGGGTCATCCTACGAGCAGTACTTC. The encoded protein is CASSPLGRTGSSYEQYF. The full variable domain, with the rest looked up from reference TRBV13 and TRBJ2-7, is AAGVIQSPRHLIKEKRETATLKCYPIPRHDTVYWYQQGPGQDPQFLISFYEKMQSDKGSIPDRFSAQQFSDYHSELNMSSLELGDSALYFCASSPLGRTGSSYEQYFGPGTRLTVT.

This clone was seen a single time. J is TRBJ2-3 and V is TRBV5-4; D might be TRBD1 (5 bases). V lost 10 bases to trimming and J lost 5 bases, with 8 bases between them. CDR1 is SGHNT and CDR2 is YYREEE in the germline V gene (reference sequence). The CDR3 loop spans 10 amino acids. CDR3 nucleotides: TGTGCCTGGGGCGGAGATACGCAGTATTTT. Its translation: CAWGGDTQYF.

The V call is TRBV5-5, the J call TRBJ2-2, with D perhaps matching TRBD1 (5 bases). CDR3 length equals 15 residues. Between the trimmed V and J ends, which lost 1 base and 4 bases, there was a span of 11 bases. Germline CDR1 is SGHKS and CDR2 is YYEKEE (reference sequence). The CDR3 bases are TGTGCCAGCAGCTTGACAGGTTTTGGCACCGGGGAGCTGTTTTTT. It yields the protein CASSLTGFGTGELFF.

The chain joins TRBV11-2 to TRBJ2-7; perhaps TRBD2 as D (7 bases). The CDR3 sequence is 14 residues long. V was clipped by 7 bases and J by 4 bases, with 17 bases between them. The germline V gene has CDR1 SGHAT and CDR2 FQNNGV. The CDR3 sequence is CASKHSGTLYEQYF. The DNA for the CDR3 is TGTGCCAGCAAGCACAGCGGGACACTTTACGAGCAGTACTTC.

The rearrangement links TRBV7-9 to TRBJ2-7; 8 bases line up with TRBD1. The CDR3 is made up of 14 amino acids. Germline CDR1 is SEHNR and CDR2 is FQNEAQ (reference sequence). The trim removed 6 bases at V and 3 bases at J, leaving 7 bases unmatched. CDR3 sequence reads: CASSWTGFRYEQYF. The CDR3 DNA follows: TGTGCCAGCAGTTGGACAGGGTTTCGCTACGAGCAGTACTTC.

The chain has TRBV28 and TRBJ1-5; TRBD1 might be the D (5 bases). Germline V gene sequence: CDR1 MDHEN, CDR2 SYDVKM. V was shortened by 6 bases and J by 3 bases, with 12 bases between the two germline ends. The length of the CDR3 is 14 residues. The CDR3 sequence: CASSPKGNNQPQHF. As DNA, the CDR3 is TGTGCCAGCAGCCCTAAGGGGAACAATCAGCCCCAGCATTTT. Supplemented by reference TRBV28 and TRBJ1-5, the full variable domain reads DVKVTQSSRYLVKRTGEKVFLECVQDMDHENMFWYRQDPGLGLRLIYFSYDVKMKEKGDIPEGYSVSREKKERFSLILESASTNQTSMYLCASSPKGNNQPQHFGDGTRLSIL.

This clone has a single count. The CDR3 nucleotides are TGCAGTGCTAGAATACAAGAGACCCAGTACTTC. Its protein is CSARIQETQYF. The chain employs TRBV20-1 and TRBJ2-5; no firm D call. Looked up from germline, CDR1 is DFQATT and CDR2 is SNEGSKA (reference sequence). The CDR3 covers 11 residues. The V and J ends lost 2 bases and 2 bases respectively, with 3 bases between them.

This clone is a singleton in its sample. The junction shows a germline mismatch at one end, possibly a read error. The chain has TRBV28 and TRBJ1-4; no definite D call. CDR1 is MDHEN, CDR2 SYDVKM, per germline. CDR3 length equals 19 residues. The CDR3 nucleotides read TGTGCCAGCAGTTTAAGGAGTCCGGTTTCTCCCTCCACTAATGAAAAACTGCTTTTT. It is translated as CASSLRSPVSPSTNEKLLF.

The CDR3 nucleotides read TGCGCCAGCAGCTCGACAGGGTATAATTCACCCCTCCACTTT. It codes for CASSSTGYNSPLHF. The chain couples TRBV5-1 to TRBJ1-6; 7 nucleotides align to TRBD1. Germline V gives CDR1 SGHRS, CDR2 YFSETQ. The junction had 1 base not matched to a gene; V was cut back by 3 bases and J by 4 bases. The CDR3 covers 14 residues.

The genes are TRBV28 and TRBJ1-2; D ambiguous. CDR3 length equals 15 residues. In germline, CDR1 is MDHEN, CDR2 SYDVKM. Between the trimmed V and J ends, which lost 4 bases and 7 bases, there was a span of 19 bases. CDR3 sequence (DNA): TGTGCCAGCAGTTACAAACCGGGAAAACGCCGTGGCTACACCTTC. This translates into CASSYKPGKRRGYTF.

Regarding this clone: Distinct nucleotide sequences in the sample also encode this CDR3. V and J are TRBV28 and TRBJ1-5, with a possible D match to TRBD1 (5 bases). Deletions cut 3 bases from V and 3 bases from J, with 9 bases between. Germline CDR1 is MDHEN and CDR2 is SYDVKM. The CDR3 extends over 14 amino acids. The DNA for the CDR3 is TGTGCCAGCAGTTTGAGACAGTCCAATCAGCCCCAGCATTTT. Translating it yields CASSLRQSNQPQHF. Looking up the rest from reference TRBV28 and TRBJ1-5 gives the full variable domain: DVKVTQSSRYLVKRTGEKVFLECVQDMDHENMFWYRQDPGLGLRLIYFSYDVKMKEKGDIPEGYSVSREKKERFSLILESASTNQTSMYLCASSLRQSNQPQHFGDGTRLSIL.

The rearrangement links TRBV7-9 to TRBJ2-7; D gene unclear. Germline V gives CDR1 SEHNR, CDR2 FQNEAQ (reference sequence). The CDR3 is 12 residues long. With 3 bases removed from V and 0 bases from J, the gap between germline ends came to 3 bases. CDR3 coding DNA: TGTGCCAGCAGCTTTAGCTCCTACGAGCAGTACTTC. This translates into CASSFSSYEQYF.

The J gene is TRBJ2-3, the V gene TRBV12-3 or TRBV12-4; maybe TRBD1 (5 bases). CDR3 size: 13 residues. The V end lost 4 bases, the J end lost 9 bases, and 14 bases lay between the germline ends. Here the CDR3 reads CASSSSTGTTQYF. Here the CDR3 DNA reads TGTGCCAGCAGTTCGTCAACAGGTACAACGCAGTATTTT.

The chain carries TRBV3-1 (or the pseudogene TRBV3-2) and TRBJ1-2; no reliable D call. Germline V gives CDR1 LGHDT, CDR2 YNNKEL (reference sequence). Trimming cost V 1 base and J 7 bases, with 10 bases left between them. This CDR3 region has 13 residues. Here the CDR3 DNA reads TGTGCCAGCAGCCAAGGCAGCAGCGGTGGCTACACCTTC. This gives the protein CASSQGSSGGYTF.

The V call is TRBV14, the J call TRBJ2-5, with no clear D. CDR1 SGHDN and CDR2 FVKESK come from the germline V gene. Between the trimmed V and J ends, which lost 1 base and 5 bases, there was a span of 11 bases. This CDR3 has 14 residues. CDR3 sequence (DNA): TGTGCCAGCAGCCAAGGGGCCAGATCGGAGACCCAGTACTTC. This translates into CASSQGARSETQYF.

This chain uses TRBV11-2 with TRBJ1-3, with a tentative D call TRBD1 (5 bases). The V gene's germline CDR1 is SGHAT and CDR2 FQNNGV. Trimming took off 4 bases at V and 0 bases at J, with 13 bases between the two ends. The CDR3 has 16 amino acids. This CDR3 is CASSSQTARSGNTIYF. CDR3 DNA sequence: TGTGCCAGCAGCTCACAGACAGCCCGCTCTGGAAACACCATATATTTT.

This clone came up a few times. The CDR3 coding sequence is TGCGCCAGCAGCTTTGAAGGCGGACAGGGTAATGAAAAACTGTTTTTT. The encoded protein is CASSFEGGQGNEKLFF. The rearrangement joins TRBV5-1 to TRBJ1-4; 8 nucleotides align to TRBD1. The CDR3 has 16 residues. Trimming took 2 bases from V and 4 from J; bases not matched to a gene: 7. CDR1 is SGHRS, CDR2 YFSETQ, per germline.

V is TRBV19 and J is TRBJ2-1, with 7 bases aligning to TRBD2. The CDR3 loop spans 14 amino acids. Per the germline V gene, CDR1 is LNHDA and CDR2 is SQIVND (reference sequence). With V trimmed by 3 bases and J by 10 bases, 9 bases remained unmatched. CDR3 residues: CASSMAVLATEQFF. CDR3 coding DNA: TGTGCCAGTAGTATGGCCGTACTAGCGACCGAGCAGTTCTTC.

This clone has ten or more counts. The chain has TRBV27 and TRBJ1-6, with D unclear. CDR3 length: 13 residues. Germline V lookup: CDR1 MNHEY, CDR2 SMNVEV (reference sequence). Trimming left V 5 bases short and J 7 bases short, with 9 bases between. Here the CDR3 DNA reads TGTGCCAGCAGTCCCAGGTTCAATTCACCCCTCCACTTT. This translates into CASSPRFNSPLHF.

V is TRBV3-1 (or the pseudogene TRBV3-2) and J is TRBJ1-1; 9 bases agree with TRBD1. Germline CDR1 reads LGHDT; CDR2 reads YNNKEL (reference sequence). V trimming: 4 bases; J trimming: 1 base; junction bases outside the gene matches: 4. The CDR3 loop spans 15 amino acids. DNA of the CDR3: TGTGCCAGCAGCCCGACAGGGGGGAAGAACACTGAAGCTTTCTTT. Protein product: CASSPTGGKNTEAFF.

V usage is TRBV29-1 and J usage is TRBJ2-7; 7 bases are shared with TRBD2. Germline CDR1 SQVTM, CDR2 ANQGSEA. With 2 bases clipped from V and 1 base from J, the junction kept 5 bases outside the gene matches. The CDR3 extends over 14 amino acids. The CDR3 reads CSVETRGSSYEQYF. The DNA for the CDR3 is TGCAGCGTTGAAACTCGCGGGAGTTCCTACGAGCAGTACTTC.

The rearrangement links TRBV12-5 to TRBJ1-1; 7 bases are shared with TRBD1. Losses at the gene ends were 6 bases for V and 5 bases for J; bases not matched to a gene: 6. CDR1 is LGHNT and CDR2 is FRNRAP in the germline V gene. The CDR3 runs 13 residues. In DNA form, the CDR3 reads TGTGCTAGTGGCCAAAACAGGGGTACTGAAGCTTTCTTT. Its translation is CASGQNRGTEAFF.

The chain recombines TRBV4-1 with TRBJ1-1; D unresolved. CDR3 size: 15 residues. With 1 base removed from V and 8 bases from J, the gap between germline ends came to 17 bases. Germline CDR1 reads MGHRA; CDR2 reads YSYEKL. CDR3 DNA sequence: TGCGCCAGCAGCCAAGGGGTGTCAACGTACGGGGAAGCTTTCTTT. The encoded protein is CASSQGVSTYGEAFF.

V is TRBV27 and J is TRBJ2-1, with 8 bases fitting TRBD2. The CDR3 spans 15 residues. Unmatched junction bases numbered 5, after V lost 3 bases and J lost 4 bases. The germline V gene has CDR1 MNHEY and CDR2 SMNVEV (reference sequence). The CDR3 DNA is TGTGCCAGCAGTTTGACGGGAGGGGGTTACAATGAGCAGTTCTTC. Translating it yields CASSLTGGGYNEQFF.

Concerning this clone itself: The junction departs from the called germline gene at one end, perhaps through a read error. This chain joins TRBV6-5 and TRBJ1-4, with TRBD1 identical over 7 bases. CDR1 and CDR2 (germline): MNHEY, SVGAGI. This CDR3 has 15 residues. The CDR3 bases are TGTGCCAGCAGTTACAGACAGGGTTTAGAGGAAAAACTGCTTTTT. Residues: CASSYRQGLEEKLLF.

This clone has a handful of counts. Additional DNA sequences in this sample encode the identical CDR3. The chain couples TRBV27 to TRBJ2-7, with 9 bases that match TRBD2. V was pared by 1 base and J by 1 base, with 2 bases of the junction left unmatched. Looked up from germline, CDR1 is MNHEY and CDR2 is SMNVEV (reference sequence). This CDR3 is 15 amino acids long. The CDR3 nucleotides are TGTGCCAGCAGTTTATTTAGCGGGAGTTCCTACGAGCAGTACTTC. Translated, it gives CASSLFSGSSYEQYF.